These 19 T cell receptor beta chains originate from one sample sequenced in a study of a mutant IDH1 vaccine in newly diagnosed glioma. This sample's time point: baseline, week 1 (first vaccination visit). Documented treatment: pre-vaccination baseline after standard-of-care therapy. Sequencing was performed with immunoSEQ multiplex PCR; in TCRdb, only in-frame clones are kept and a portion is missing. Here the sample spans around 88,000 clones, roughly 78% being singletons. The sample was PBMCs, taken from a glioma patient treated with radiotherapy, temozolomide or both. All receptors derive from a man aged 35 to 55 with glioma.

The chain combines TRBV18 with TRBJ2-1, with D perhaps matching TRBD1 (6 bases). CDR3 length: 13 amino acids. Germline assignment: CDR1 KGHSH and CDR2 LQKENI. The V gene lost 8 bases and the J gene lost 2 bases, with 10 bases spanning the gap. The chain's CDR3 is CASIGTTYNEQFF. As DNA, the CDR3 is TGTGCCAGCATTGGGACAACCTACAATGAGCAGTTCTTC.

The chain employs TRBV5-1 and TRBJ2-5; 14 bases agree with TRBD2. This CDR3 comprises 16 residues. Germline CDR1 SGHRS, CDR2 YFSETQ. The V and J ends lost 4 bases and 1 base, in that order; junction bases with no gene match: 3. The CDR3 reads CASSKGLAGVQETQYF. DNA for the CDR3: TGCGCCAGCAGCAAGGGACTAGCGGGAGTCCAAGAGACCCAGTACTTC.

Details on this clone: The limits of the CDR3 on the DNA are not certain, so only TCRdb's listed CDR3 is given. The chain combines TRBV19 with TRBJ1-5; the listed D gene, TRBD1, was not tested against the DNA. The CDR3 numbers 16 amino acids, ends counted. The germline V gene has CDR1 LNHDA and CDR2 SQIVND (reference sequence). The CDR3 protein is CASTSVGGFSNQPQHF.

The rearrangement links TRBV30 to TRBJ1-2, with a possible D match to TRBD1 (5 bases). In germline, CDR1 is GTSNPN, CDR2 SVGIG (reference sequence). Trimming took off 0 bases at V and 4 bases at J, with 12 bases between the two ends. CDR3 length: 14 residues. CDR3 in amino acids: CAWSVRGLGYGYTF. Here the CDR3 DNA reads TGTGCCTGGAGTGTGAGGGGCTTGGGCTATGGCTACACCTTC.

The gene calls are TRBV25-1 and TRBJ1-1; 10 nucleotides line up with TRBD1. The CDR3 contains 18 residues. The J segment lost 5 bases and the V segment lost 1 base, leaving 13 bases of the junction unmatched. From germline, CDR1 is MGHDK and CDR2 SYGVNS. CDR3 DNA: TGTGCCAGCAGTGAATCGTTTGGGGACAGGGGTTTCTGGACTGAAGCTTTCTTT. Translated, it gives CASSESFGDRGFWTEAFF.

This clone was picked up a small number of times. The junction departs from the called germline gene at one end, perhaps through a read error. The chain joins TRBV11-2 to TRBJ1-2; D is possibly TRBD1 (5 bases). Germline CDR1 and CDR2: SGHAT and FQNNGV. This CDR3 region has 13 residues. CDR3 nucleotide sequence: TGTGCCAGCAGCTCGCCCCCTCGGGACGCAAGGGGATTC. Translating it yields CASSSPPRDARGF.

This chain uses TRBV5-1 with TRBJ2-1, with TRBD1 matching 8 bases. V lost 5 bases and J lost 5; bases outside the gene matches: 3. The CDR3 is made up of 13 amino acids. The germline CDR1 and CDR2 sequences are SGHRS and YFSETQ. The CDR3 region is CASRAGQDNEQFF. The CDR3 coding sequence is TGCGCCAGCAGGGCGGGACAGGACAATGAGCAGTTCTTC.

This chain links TRBV2 with TRBJ2-1; 9 bases are shared with TRBD1. Germline CDR1 and CDR2: SNHLY and FYNNEI. With V trimmed by 7 bases and J by 4 bases, 2 bases remained unmatched. This CDR3 has 13 amino acids. This CDR3 is CASMDRGYNEQFF. CDR3 nucleotides: TGTGCCAGCATGGACAGGGGTTACAATGAGCAGTTCTTC.

The chain joins TRBV2 to TRBJ2-7, with 9 bases lining up with TRBD2. The CDR3 totals 14 residues. Germline assignment: CDR1 SNHLY and CDR2 FYNNEI. Losses at the gene ends were 4 bases for V and 4 bases for J; bases not matched to a gene: 5. The CDR3 region has the DNA TGTGCCAGCAGTGTCCCGGGACTAGCTTACGAGCAGTACTTC. Amino acid sequence: CASSVPGLAYEQYF.

The chain couples TRBV5-5 to TRBJ1-5; no clear D gene. Germline V gene sequence: CDR1 SGHKS, CDR2 YYEKEE (reference sequence). Trimming removed 0 bases from V and 0 bases from J, with 7 bases in between. The CDR3 runs 15 residues. CDR3 coding DNA: TGTGCCAGCAGCTTGGGTGGCTATAGCAATCAGCCCCAGCATTTT. Translated: CASSLGGYSNQPQHF.

The rearrangement links TRBV25-1 to TRBJ1-1, with TRBD1 as a possible D gene (6 bases). From germline, CDR1 is MGHDK and CDR2 SYGVNS. This CDR3 contains 12 residues. Trimming left V 8 bases short and J 3 bases short, with 10 bases between. The CDR3 bases are TGTGCCAGCGGGAGGGGGGACACTGAAGCTTTCTTT. It specifies CASGRGDTEAFF.

V gene TRBV4-2 combines with J gene TRBJ1-1; the D is unclear. Germline values: CDR1 LGHNA, CDR2 YNFKEQ. Deletions cut 1 base from V and 2 bases from J, with 8 bases between. This CDR3 has 14 residues. CDR3 protein: CASSQGGTNTEAFF. The CDR3 bases are TGTGCCAGCAGCCAAGGGGGAACCAACACTGAAGCTTTCTTT.

This chain connects TRBV7-2 to TRBJ2-1, with 11 bases lining up with TRBD2. The trim removed 6 bases at V and 10 bases at J, leaving 11 bases unmatched. The germline CDR1 and CDR2 sequences are SGHTA and FQGNSA. There are 15 residues in the CDR3. Here the CDR3 reads CASRMIAGGPGEQFF. The CDR3 bases are TGTGCCAGCAGAATGATAGCGGGAGGGCCAGGAGAGCAGTTCTTC.

This clone has only one observation. The rearrangement joins TRBV6-1 to TRBJ1-1; 7 bases align to TRBD1. V was clipped by 6 bases and J by 0 bases; unmatched bases: 4. This CDR3 comprises 14 residues. Germline-derived CDR1 and CDR2 are MNHNS and SASEGT. CDR3 DNA: TGTGCCAGCAGCCGCAGGGGGATGAACACTGAAGCTTTCTTT. This translates into CASSRRGMNTEAFF.

The chain is built from TRBV5-5 and TRBJ1-5; D is unclear. This CDR3 has 14 residues. Per the germline V gene, CDR1 is SGHKS and CDR2 is YYEKEE (reference sequence). Trimming took off 0 bases at V and 5 bases at J, with 9 bases between the two ends. CDR3 bases: TGTGCCAGCAGCTTGGCAGGCGCACATCAGCCCCAGCATTTT. It is translated as CASSLAGAHQPQHF. Full variable domain (rest looked up from reference TRBV5-5 and TRBJ1-5): DAGVTQSPTHLIKTRGQQVTLRCSPISGHKSVSWYQQVLGQGPQFIFQYYEKEERGRGNFPDRFSARQFPNYSSELNVNALLLGDSALYLCASSLAGAHQPQHFGDGTRLSIL.

To note about this clone: One junction end does not reproduce the germline sequence, and a read error may be involved. This chain joins TRBV4-3 and TRBJ2-7; 10 bases agree with TRBD2. The CDR3 loop spans 13 amino acids. Germline V gene lookup returns CDR1 LGHNA and CDR2 YSLEER. This CDR3 reads CASSQVGSGRVTF. CDR3 coding DNA: TGCGCCAGCAGCCAAGTGGGGAGCGGGAGGGTTACCTTC.

The chain links TRBV30 to TRBJ1-6, with no clear D. V was pared by 2 bases and J by 0 bases, with 5 bases between. The germline V gene encodes CDR1 GTSNPN and CDR2 SVGIG (reference sequence). CDR3 length: 14 residues. CDR3 sequence (DNA): TGTGCCTGGAGTAGGAGCTCCTATAATTCACCCCTCCACTTT. It yields the protein CAWSRSSYNSPLHF.

This rearrangement joins TRBV4-3 to TRBJ2-3, with 11 bases matching TRBD2. This CDR3 comprises 18 residues. The germline CDR1 and CDR2 sequences are LGHNA and YSLEER. The J segment lost 4 bases and the V segment lost 0 bases, leaving 9 bases of the junction unmatched. CDR3 sequence (DNA): TGCGCCAGCAGCCAAGAGCGGCCGGGACTAGCGGCCGCAGATACGCAGTATTTT. Translating it yields CASSQERPGLAAADTQYF.

The rearrangement uses TRBV18 and TRBJ1-3; D gene uncertain. From germline, CDR1 is KGHSH and CDR2 LQKENI. The length of the CDR3 is 15 residues. Trimming shortened V by 0 bases and J by 2 bases, and 8 bases separated the two germline ends. The CDR3 bases are TGTGCCAGCTCACCACCGAACAGACCTGGAAACACCATATATTTT. This sequence encodes CASSPPNRPGNTIYF.